These 19 T cell receptor beta chains were sequenced from one sample in a study of blood T cell repertoires in COVID-19 (TCRdb year 2020). Libraries were built with the immunoSEQ multiplex PCR assay. Here the immuneACCESS table is served through TCRdb, limited to in-frame sequences with V and J called. Missing clones are a known gap in these copies; in checked studies unresolved V genes cover under half, and the rest lacks a known reason. The sample has roughly 160,000 clones on record, 85% to 95% of them singletons. The ten largest clones take up roughly 0.56% of the sample. The sample was peripheral blood. The receptors shown here come from a man in his fifties or sixties with acute or convalescent COVID-19.

The chain carries TRBV7-2 and TRBJ2-7; the match to TRBD2 covers 14 bases. From germline, CDR1 is SGHTA and CDR2 FQGNSA. This CDR3 is built from 15 residues. V trimming: 5 bases; J trimming: 5 bases; junction bases outside the gene matches: 5. The CDR3 coding sequence is TGTGCCAGCAGCCTGACTAGCGGGAGGGAGCACGAGCAGTACTTC. It is translated as CASSLTSGREHEQYF.

This sequence joins TRBV5-3 and TRBJ1-5; 7 nucleotides align to TRBD1. TRBV5-3 is flagged as an ORF with uncertain function. V was pared by 0 bases and J by 2 bases, with 8 bases of the junction left unmatched. The CDR3 contains 17 residues. CDR3 nucleotide sequence: TGTGCCAGAAGCTTGGGACAGGGACCTTTTTGCAATCAGCCCCAGCATTTT. Protein sequence: CARSLGQGPFCNQPQHF.

The chain carries TRBV7-9 and TRBJ1-2, with 7 bases aligning to TRBD1. V was pared by 1 base and J by 7 bases, with 6 bases of the junction left unmatched. The CDR3 has 14 amino acids. Per the germline V gene, CDR1 is SEHNR and CDR2 is FQNEAQ (reference sequence). CDR3 nucleotides: TGTGCCAGCAGCTTAGAGAGGGGGCCTACTGGCTACACCTTC. Protein: CASSLERGPTGYTF.

The chain recombines TRBV10-3 with TRBJ2-1; 11 bases align to TRBD2. V was clipped by 3 bases and J by 5 bases; unmatched bases: 6. The germline CDR1 and CDR2 sequences are ENHRY and SYGVKD. CDR3 length: 16 amino acids. The CDR3 sequence: CAISDPGTSGNNEQFF. Written as DNA, the CDR3 is TGTGCCATCAGTGACCCCGGGACTAGCGGTAACAATGAGCAGTTCTTC.

In its sample, this clone was seen once. The V call is TRBV27, the J call TRBJ1-5; no clear D. V gave up 4 bases and J gave up 2 bases, with 6 bases separating them. Germline loops: CDR1 MNHEY, CDR2 SMNVEV (reference sequence). The CDR3 is 13 residues long. The CDR3 reads CASSWSRNQPQHF. DNA for the CDR3: TGTGCCAGCAGTTGGAGCCGCAATCAGCCCCAGCATTTT.

V and J are TRBV11-1 and TRBJ2-2; 7 bases fit TRBD1. Trimming removed 1 base from V and 4 bases from J; junction bases left unmatched: 3. The CDR3 is made up of 15 amino acids. Germline V gene sequence: CDR1 SGHAT, CDR2 FQDESV (reference sequence). The CDR3 spells CASSLGWTGTGELFF. The CDR3, as DNA: TGTGCCAGCAGCTTAGGCTGGACAGGCACCGGGGAGCTGTTTTTT.

This clone was seen only once. This chain uses TRBV5-4 with TRBJ2-3, with D maybe TRBD2 (5 bases). The length of the CDR3 is 14 residues. Germline V gene lookup returns CDR1 SGHNT and CDR2 YYREEE (reference sequence). V was pared by 4 bases and J by 5 bases, with 14 bases between. The CDR3, as DNA: TGTGCCAGCAGCCTCGCGCGGGCTGGAGATACGCAGTATTTT. Protein sequence: CASSLARAGDTQYF.

With regard to this clone: The same CDR3 arises from other DNA sequences in this sample as well. The V gene is TRBV28, the J gene TRBJ1-2, with D hard to call. V lost 3 bases and J lost 5, with 7 bases in between. CDR1 and CDR2 (germline): MDHEN, SYDVKM. This CDR3 has 12 residues. The CDR3 sequence is CASSLRAYGYTF. For the CDR3, the DNA is TGTGCCAGCAGTTTGCGGGCTTATGGCTACACCTTC.

CDR3 sequence: CASSPPPGTDPNYGYTF. CDR3 nucleotides: TGTGCCAGCAGCCCCCCTCCCGGGACAGATCCTAACTATGGCTACACCTTC. The chain recombines TRBV7-2 with TRBJ1-2, with 7 positions matching TRBD1. CDR1 and CDR2 (germline): SGHTA, FQGNSA. This CDR3 spans 17 amino acids. Trimming at V came to 5 bases and at J to 0 bases, leaving 12 bases not matched to a gene.

CDR3 bases: TGTGCCAGCAGCTTGTACTTCGGCTACGAGCAGTACTTC. Its translation is CASSLYFGYEQYF. V is TRBV11-1 and J is TRBJ2-7; D gene unclear. Germline CDR1 reads SGHAT; CDR2 reads FQDESV (reference sequence). V lost 3 bases and J lost 3, with 9 bases in between. The CDR3 loop spans 13 amino acids.

The chain combines TRBV3-1 (or the pseudogene TRBV3-2) with TRBJ1-3, with D possibly TRBD1 on 6 matching bases. V was shortened by 5 bases and J by 0 bases, with 11 bases between the two germline ends. Germline values: CDR1 LGHDT, CDR2 YNNKEL (reference sequence). This CDR3 has 15 residues. The CDR3 loop reads CASSSGATSGNTIYF. DNA of the CDR3: TGTGCCAGCAGCTCAGGGGCTACCTCTGGAAACACCATATATTTT.

The chain has TRBV5-1 and TRBJ2-7; D not resolved. Trimming shortened V by 1 base and J by 5 bases, and 13 bases separated the two germline ends. In germline, CDR1 is SGHRS, CDR2 YFSETQ. The CDR3 length is 14 residues. The CDR3 DNA follows: TGCGCCAGCAGCTTGTTTTCAGTGGTCGACGAGCAGTACTTC. Amino acids: CASSLFSVVDEQYF.

This chain connects TRBV7-9 to TRBJ1-2, with D hard to call. V dropped 0 bases and J dropped 8 bases, with 10 bases sitting between them. The CDR3 has 13 residues. Germline V CDR1 and CDR2: SEHNR, FQNEAQ (reference sequence). In DNA, the CDR3 is TGTGCCAGCAGCTTAGCCATCGGGTACGGCTACACCTTC. It yields the protein CASSLAIGYGYTF.

The chain is built from TRBV28 and TRBJ1-5, with D tentatively TRBD1 (6 bases). Germline V gene data show CDR1 as MDHEN and CDR2 as SYDVKM. The V end was cut by 0 bases, the J end by 0 bases, with 15 bases between. This CDR3 is 18 amino acids long. The CDR3 spells CASSLWGGAQYSNQPQHF. DNA for the CDR3: TGTGCCAGCAGTTTATGGGGGGGGGCCCAATATAGCAATCAGCCCCAGCATTTT.

V and J are TRBV7-3 and TRBJ2-2; TRBD1 matches 7 bases. The CDR3 is made up of 16 amino acids. With V trimmed by 6 bases and J by 0 bases, 7 bases remained unmatched. Germline V CDR1 and CDR2: SGHTA, FQGTGA. CDR3 residues: CASSLDRDANTGELFF. As DNA, the CDR3 is TGTGCCAGCAGTCTTGACAGGGACGCGAACACCGGGGAGCTGTTTTTT.

This chain links TRBV9 with TRBJ1-3; a weak D match, TRBD1 (6 bases). This CDR3 spans 16 amino acids. Germline loops: CDR1 SGDLS, CDR2 YYNGEE. Trimming stripped 0 bases from V and 1 base from J, with 11 bases between. CDR3 sequence (DNA): TGTGCCAGCAGCGTAGAGGGGACACCTTCTGGAAACACCATATATTTT. The encoded protein is CASSVEGTPSGNTIYF.

The chain recombines TRBV27 with TRBJ1-2; possible D gene TRBD1, 5 bases. V lost 0 bases and J lost 2, with 16 bases in between. The CDR3 contains 17 residues. Per the germline V gene, CDR1 is MNHEY and CDR2 is SMNVEV (reference sequence). CDR3 DNA: TGTGCCAGCAGTTTATCGTTGGGGGTGCGGGAAAACTATGGCTACACCTTC. It is translated as CASSLSLGVRENYGYTF.

V is TRBV9 and J is TRBJ2-3, with a weak D call TRBD1 (6 bases). Germline V lookup: CDR1 SGDLS, CDR2 YYNGEE. V shed 6 bases and J shed 1 base, with 6 bases lying between them. This CDR3 spans 12 amino acids. CDR3 protein: CASKGGTDTQYF. CDR3 nucleotide sequence: TGTGCCAGCAAGGGGGGCACAGATACGCAGTATTTT.

The gene calls are TRBV5-1 and TRBJ1-1; D is unresolved. There are 13 residues in the CDR3. V was cut by 3 bases and J by 0 bases, with 6 bases left in between. Germline CDR1 is SGHRS and CDR2 is YFSETQ. CDR3 region: CASSSTLNTEAFF. In DNA, the CDR3 is TGCGCCAGCAGCTCCACATTGAACACTGAAGCTTTCTTT.